The 6 T cell receptor beta chains in this list originate from one sample, sequenced in a study of blood T cells in healthy people across ages. A second PCR of 7 to 11 cycles used a sample-barcoded 5' primer and a J-beta primer mix. MiXCR, run by TCRdb on the 5' RACE reads, gives a single entry per CDR3 protein. The data hold 1.5 million to 2 million distinct CDR3 sequences, with under 30% observed a single time. Input material: blood. The receptors here all came from a woman in her 30s in good health.

The chain employs TRBV9 and TRBJ2-2; D not certain. Trimming removed 0 bases from V and 7 bases from J, with 4 bases in between. The CDR3 is made up of 12 amino acids. The germline gives CDR1 SGDLS, CDR2 YYNGEE. The CDR3, as DNA: TGTGCCAGCAGCGTAGAAGGCGGGGAGCTGTTTTTT. Its protein is CASSVEGGELFF. The whole variable domain, filled in from reference TRBV9 and TRBJ2-2, reads DSGVTQTPKHLITATGQRVTLRCSPRSGDLSVYWYQQSLDQGLQFLIQYYNGEERAKGNILERFSAQQFPDLHSELNLSSLELGDSALYFCASSVEGGELFFGEGSRLTVL.

This clonotype appeared many times. The chain joins TRBV15 to TRBJ2-7, with 10 nucleotides matching TRBD2. The CDR3 runs to 15 residues. Trimming removed 3 bases from V and 2 bases from J; junction bases left unmatched: 4. Germline assignment: CDR1 LNHNV and CDR2 YYDKDF (reference sequence). The CDR3 is CATSSGLAGAYEQYF. The CDR3 DNA is TGTGCCACCAGCAGTGGGCTAGCGGGAGCCTACGAGCAGTACTTC.

The chain couples TRBV20-1 to TRBJ2-7; D not certain. Germline assignment: CDR1 DFQATT and CDR2 SNEGSKA (reference sequence). This CDR3 is 11 amino acids long. V was shortened by 1 base and J by 6 bases, with 7 bases between the two germline ends. The CDR3 is CSARGGPEQYF. CDR3 nucleotides: TGCAGTGCTAGAGGGGGTCCCGAGCAGTACTTC.

About this clonotype: A read error may be the cause here, since a much bigger clone is one base away. This sequence joins TRBV20-1 and TRBJ2-1; D may be TRBD2 (7 bases). V lost 8 bases and J lost 8, with 28 bases in between. CDR1 is DFQATT and CDR2 is SNEGSKA in the germline V gene (reference sequence). This CDR3 is built from 16 residues. In DNA form, the CDR3 reads TGCAGTACCCCAGAGCATGGGGGGGCTTGGATCGATGAGCAGTTCTTC. Translation gives CSTPEHGGAWIDEQFF.

The chain couples TRBV29-1 to TRBJ1-2, with a possible D match to TRBD1 (5 bases). This CDR3 region has 14 residues. V lost 5 bases and J 5 bases, leaving 18 bases between the germline ends. Germline CDR1 reads SQVTM; CDR2 reads ANQGSEA. CDR3 sequence reads: CSVHTGATEYGYTF. In nucleotides, the CDR3 is TGCAGCGTTCACACCGGGGCGACGGAGTATGGCTACACCTTC.

This clonotype was counted between two and nine times. A much larger clone lies one base from this, so it may be a read error. V and J are TRBV7-7 and TRBJ2-1, with D perhaps matching TRBD1 (6 bases). The J call may be faulty, since TRBJ2-7 better matches the DNA end. Germline V lookup: CDR1 SSHAT, CDR2 FNYEAQ (reference sequence). This CDR3 is 13 amino acids long. CDR3 sequence reads: CASSQGSYNEQYF. CDR3 in DNA: TGTGCCAGCAGCCAGGGGTCCTACAATGAGCAGTACTTC.